This T cell receptor beta chain appears in the sequencing data of a study of blood T cell repertoires in COVID-19. The wider study: In each case, the material was cDNA or gDNA derived from T cells, B-cell-depleted T cells, or PBMCs.

Participants had their cohort set by participant-reported clinical history. The CDR3 extends over 15 amino acids. Per germline, CDR1 MNHEY and CDR2 SVGAGI. With V trimmed by 5 bases and J by 10 bases, 8 bases remained unmatched. Per the authors' pipeline: From reference gene primer amplification, estimates of nucleated cell counts were derived. The table came from immunoSEQ multiplex PCR; TCRdb's copy has only in-frame clones and leaves some out. V and J calls and clone size are those listed in that table; D and trimming were worked out from the DNA. The sample gives almost 250,000 clones, around 86% of which show up once; about 1.6% is in the top ten.

Specimen: PBMCs or T cells enriched from blood (not recorded which). The chain combines TRBV6-5 with TRBJ2-1; 13 bases line up with TRBD2. The receptor was isolated from a woman in her 50s who had recovered from COVID-19. This CDR3 reads CASSPTSGRAREQFF. The CDR3 DNA is TGTGCCAGCAGTCCAACTAGCGGGAGGGCCAGGGAGCAGTTCTTC.